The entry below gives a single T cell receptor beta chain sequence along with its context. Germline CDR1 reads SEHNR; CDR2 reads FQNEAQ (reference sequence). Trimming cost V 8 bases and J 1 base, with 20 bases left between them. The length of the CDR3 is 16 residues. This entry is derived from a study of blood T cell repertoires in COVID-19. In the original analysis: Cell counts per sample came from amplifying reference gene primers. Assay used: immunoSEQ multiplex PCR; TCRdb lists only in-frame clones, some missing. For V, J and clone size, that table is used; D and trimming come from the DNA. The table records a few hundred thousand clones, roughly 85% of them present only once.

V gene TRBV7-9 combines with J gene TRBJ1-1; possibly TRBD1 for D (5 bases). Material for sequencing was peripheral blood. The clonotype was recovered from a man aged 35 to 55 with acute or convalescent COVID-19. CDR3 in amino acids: CASPQDVTGQNTEAFF. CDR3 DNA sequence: TGTGCCAGCCCCCAGGACGTAACAGGACAGAACACTGAAGCTTTCTTT.